This section outlines one TCR beta chain sequence together with its context. Its specificity is unknown. Per the germline V gene, CDR1 is LNHDA and CDR2 is SQIVND (reference sequence). V dropped 0 bases and J dropped 1; count of bases not matched to a gene: 5. This CDR3 contains 16 residues. The data derive from a study of cytotoxic CD8 clonotypes in ibrutinib-treated CLL. The wider study: The study included roughly 10 relapsed/refractory and 15 treatment-naive patients; about 17 had IGHV unmutated disease. After a median of 68 months, some 14 patients stayed remitted and some twelve progressed; responses had been partial in some 24 and complete in 2. Samples averaged approximately 260,000 productive templates and approximately 100,000 productive rearrangements. Study-level points and caveats: Starting clonality was above that of age-matched healthy donors and tracked circulating CD8+ T-cell counts.

Libraries were prepared by immunoSEQ multiplex PCR; TCRdb keeps only in-frame clonotypes and omits some of them. The sample has 300,000 to 400,000 clones, roughly 67% seen once. The source of this sequence is a human donor with chronic lymphocytic leukemia. Sequences were derived from PBMCs, sampled after 36 months of ibrutinib treatment. V usage is TRBV19 and J usage is TRBJ1-1; the match to TRBD1 covers 7 bases. CDR3 coding DNA: TGTGCCAGTAGTATAGAAGGGGGCATGAGGAACACTGAAGCTTTCTTT. Translation gives CASSIEGGMRNTEAFF.